Presented here are 18 T cell receptor beta chains from one specimen sequenced in a study of human T cells and chemical hapten exposure. MiXCR, applied by TCRdb to the RACE reads, yields one record per CDR3 protein. The profile shows about 70,000 distinct CDR3 sequences, around 6.3% of them singletons. Time point of the sample: healthy volunteer bleed at 6 weeks. Researchers extracted total RNA from unfractionated whole blood. Sequencing was performed on whole blood. These TCRs come from a female donor in good health. Some clones in this sample may be carry-over from other donors' samples.

This clonotype was observed many times. J is TRBJ2-1 and V is TRBV2, with 13 bases aligning to TRBD2. Germline CDR1 reads SNHLY; CDR2 reads FYNNEI. Trimming took 6 bases from V and 4 from J; bases not matched to a gene: 3. This CDR3 contains 15 residues. DNA for the CDR3: TGTGCCAGCAGGGGGACTAGCGGGGTTTACAATGAGCAGTTCTTC. Protein: CASRGTSGVYNEQFF. The full variable domain, with the rest looked up from reference TRBV2 and TRBJ2-1, is EPEVTQTPSHQVTQMGQEVILRCVPISNHLYFYWYRQILGQKVEFLVSFYNNEISEKSEIFDDQFSVERPDGSNFTLKIRSTKLEDSAMYFCASRGTSGVYNEQFFGPGTRLTVL.

This clonotype was picked up many times. The chain couples TRBV7-9 to TRBJ2-1; 9 positions agree with TRBD2. Per germline, CDR1 SEHNR and CDR2 FQNEAQ (reference sequence). Trimming removed 8 bases from V and 0 bases from J; junction bases left unmatched: 2. There are 14 residues in the CDR3. CDR3 loop: CASASGNSYNEQFF. The CDR3 DNA reads as TGTGCCAGCGCTAGCGGGAACTCCTACAATGAGCAGTTCTTC.

This clonotype was seen at least ten times. The chain couples TRBV18 to TRBJ1-5; 7 nucleotides agree with TRBD1. With V trimmed by 3 bases and J by 4 bases, 0 bases remained unmatched. Germline-derived CDR1 and CDR2 are KGHSH and LQKENI. The CDR3 consists of 13 residues. Here the CDR3 reads CASSPGQNQPQHF. CDR3 in DNA: TGTGCCAGCTCACCGGGACAGAATCAGCCCCAGCATTTT.

This chain links TRBV15 with TRBJ2-1; 8 bases map to TRBD2. There are 18 residues in the CDR3. The trim removed 1 base at V and 12 bases at J, leaving 20 bases unmatched. Germline V lookup: CDR1 LNHNV, CDR2 YYDKDF (reference sequence). The CDR3 loop is CATSRGTSGTRGPLGQFF. In DNA, the CDR3 is TGTGCCACCAGCAGAGGGACCTCAGGGACTAGGGGACCTCTGGGGCAGTTCTTC.

This clonotype has only a few counts. The chain combines TRBV12-3 or TRBV12-4 with TRBJ1-2; the D is unclear. CDR3 length: 14 amino acids. The V and J ends lost 6 bases and 3 bases respectively, with 14 bases between them. In nucleotides, the CDR3 is TGTGCCAGCAGCGGGGAATTTCGGGACTATGGCTACACCTTC. This codes for CASSGEFRDYGYTF.

This clonotype was counted a few times. The chain recombines TRBV12-3 or TRBV12-4 with TRBJ1-2; D is unclear. The CDR3 has 14 amino acids. Trimming removed 0 bases at V and 8 bases at J, with 13 bases between. Here the CDR3 reads CASSLAGSTRGYTF. CDR3 in DNA: TGTGCCAGCAGTTTAGCGGGCAGCACCCGCGGCTACACCTTC.

The chain recombines TRBV2 with TRBJ2-3; D is perhaps TRBD2 (5 bases). This CDR3 spans 14 amino acids. The germline V gene encodes CDR1 SNHLY and CDR2 FYNNEI. V was pared by 6 bases and J by 0 bases, with 10 bases between. CDR3 residues: CASREDLSTDTQYF. The CDR3 nucleotides read TGTGCCAGCAGGGAGGACCTAAGCACAGATACGCAGTATTTT.

This clonotype was counted many times. V gene TRBV4-1 combines with J gene TRBJ1-6; unclear D gene. V gave up 0 bases and J gave up 8 bases, with 5 bases separating them. Per the germline V gene, CDR1 is MGHRA and CDR2 is YSYEKL. The CDR3 is made up of 13 amino acids. CDR3 nucleotide sequence: TGCGCCAGCAGCCAAGACAACTATTCACCCCTCCACTTT. This sequence encodes CASSQDNYSPLHF.

This clonotype was detected a few times. The chain has TRBV28 and TRBJ2-3, with D possibly called TRBD1 or TRBD2 (6 bases each). This CDR3 has 14 amino acids. Germline CDR1 is MDHEN and CDR2 is SYDVKM. Trimming stripped 2 bases from V and 4 bases from J, with 10 bases between. CDR3 sequence reads: CASSLEGGSDTQYF. CDR3 bases: TGTGCCAGCAGTTTAGAAGGGGGGTCAGATACGCAGTATTTT.

This clonotype has ten or more counts. This sequence joins TRBV4-2 and TRBJ2-3; D ambiguous. Germline CDR1 is LGHNA and CDR2 is YNFKEQ. The CDR3 spans 13 residues. V lost 2 bases and J lost 0, with 3 bases in between. The CDR3 sequence is CASSQRSTDTQYF. The CDR3 DNA is TGTGCCAGCAGCCAACGGAGCACAGATACGCAGTATTTT.

The chain uses TRBV20-1 and TRBJ2-1; a possible D gene is TRBD1 (6 bases). The CDR3 has 11 amino acids. Germline CDR1 reads DFQATT; CDR2 reads SNEGSKA (reference sequence). Trimming took 5 bases from V and 8 from J, leaving 10 bases between them. This CDR3 is CSAPGVDEQFF. CDR3 nucleotide sequence: TGCAGTGCTCCAGGGGTCGATGAGCAGTTCTTC.

V and J are TRBV4-3 and TRBJ2-7; the D is unclear. The CDR3 consists of 15 residues. Germline assignment: CDR1 LGHNA and CDR2 YSLEER. V lost 2 bases, J lost 3 bases, and 14 bases lay in between. CDR3 region: CASSQTRGAGYEQYF. The CDR3 DNA follows: TGCGCCAGCAGCCAAACCCGAGGAGCTGGCTACGAGCAGTACTTC.

The table lists this clonotype with many counts. V is TRBV12-3 or TRBV12-4 and J is TRBJ2-6; the D is unclear. The CDR3 is 14 residues long. Trimming took off 6 bases at V and 0 bases at J, with 6 bases between the two ends. The CDR3 protein is CASRRPSGANVLTF. The CDR3 coding sequence is TGTGCCAGCAGGAGGCCCTCTGGGGCCAACGTCCTGACTTTC.

This clonotype was seen repeatedly, ten times or more. The V and J genes are TRBV20-1 and TRBJ1-1; TRBD1 matches at 9 bases. V dropped 4 bases and J dropped 5; count of bases not matched to a gene: 11. CDR1 DFQATT and CDR2 SNEGSKA come from the germline V gene (reference sequence). CDR3 length: 15 amino acids. The CDR3 loop reads CSATTGGASNTEAFF. The CDR3 DNA sequence: TGCAGTGCTACTACAGGGGGCGCGAGTAATACTGAAGCTTTCTTT.

This clonotype was observed many times. The chain combines TRBV7-8 with TRBJ2-7; unclear D gene. The CDR3 contains 11 residues. Germline lookup yields CDR1 SGHVS and CDR2 FQNEAQ. V lost 4 bases to trimming and J lost 6 bases, with 7 bases between them. The CDR3 coding sequence is TGTGCCAGCAGCTGGTCGGGCGAGCAGTACTTC. Its protein product is CASSWSGEQYF.

This chain links TRBV6-6 with TRBJ2-1, with D unresolved. The CDR3 is made up of 11 amino acids. The V and J ends lost 1 base and 8 bases respectively, with 3 bases between them. Per germline, CDR1 MNHNY and CDR2 SVGAGI (reference sequence). The CDR3: CASSYWDEQFF. The CDR3 DNA is TGTGCCAGCAGTTACTGGGATGAGCAGTTCTTC.

In the case of this clonotype: An end of the junction differs from the germline gene, which may be a read error. The CDR3 loop is CASSYSTGGSGDTF. The CDR3 DNA is TGTGCCAGCAGTTACTCAACAGGGGGCTCTGGCGACACCTTC. The V call is TRBV6-5, the J call TRBJ1-2; 9 nucleotides match TRBD1. Germline CDR1 reads MNHEY; CDR2 reads SVGAGI. The CDR3 covers 14 residues.

In its sample, this clonotype was seen many times. J is TRBJ1-2 and V is TRBV20-1; D remains ambiguous. Deletions cut 3 bases from V and 5 bases from J, with 4 bases between. There are 10 residues in the CDR3. Germline-derived CDR1 and CDR2 are DFQATT and SNEGSKA (reference sequence). The CDR3 reads CSASPYGYTF. CDR3 coding DNA: TGCAGTGCTAGTCCATATGGCTACACCTTC.